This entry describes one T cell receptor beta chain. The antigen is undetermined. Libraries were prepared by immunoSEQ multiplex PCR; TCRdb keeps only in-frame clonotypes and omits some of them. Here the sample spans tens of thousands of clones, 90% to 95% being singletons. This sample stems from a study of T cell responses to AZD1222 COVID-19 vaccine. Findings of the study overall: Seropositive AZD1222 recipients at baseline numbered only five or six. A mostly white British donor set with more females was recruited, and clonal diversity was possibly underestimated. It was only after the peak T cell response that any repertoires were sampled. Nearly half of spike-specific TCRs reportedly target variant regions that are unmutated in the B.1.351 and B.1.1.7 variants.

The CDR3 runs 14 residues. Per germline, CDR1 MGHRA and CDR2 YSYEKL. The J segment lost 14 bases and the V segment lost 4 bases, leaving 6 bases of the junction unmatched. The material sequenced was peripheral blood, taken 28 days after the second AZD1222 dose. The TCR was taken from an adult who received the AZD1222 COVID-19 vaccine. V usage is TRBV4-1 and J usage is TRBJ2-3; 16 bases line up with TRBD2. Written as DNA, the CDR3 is TGCGCCAGCAGCCCCCAGGGACTAGCGGGGGGGAGGTATTTT. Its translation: CASSPQGLAGGRYF.